A selection of T cell receptor beta chains follows, all from one sample in a study of PD-1 blockade in mismatch repair-deficient tumors. Libraries were prepared by immunoSEQ multiplex PCR; TCRdb keeps only in-frame clonotypes and omits some of them. Of 130,000 or so clones listed, about 88% are singletons. The material was peripheral blood, obtained 44 weeks after starting pembrolizumab. These receptor sequences come from an adult with mismatch repair-deficient cancer. Each CDR3 is given without its conserved first and last residue. Fields, in order: V gene, J gene, CDR3 protein.

V gene: TRBV4-1
J gene: TRBJ1-2
CDR3 protein: ASSQGQGGGYGYT

V gene: TRBV28
J gene: TRBJ2-1
CDR3 protein: ASREPGQLAADPF

V gene: TRBV2
J gene: TRBJ2-7
CDR3 protein: ASSEPWDRPDYEQY

V gene: TRBV14
J gene: TRBJ2-5
CDR3 protein: ASSLAGVGETQY

V gene: TRBV19
J gene: TRBJ1-1
CDR3 protein: ASSIFWTGANTEAF

V gene: TRBV27
J gene: TRBJ2-1
CDR3 protein: ASSFGTTAYNEQF

V gene: TRBV4-3
J gene: TRBJ1-2
CDR3 protein: ASSQAGAYGYT

V gene: TRBV14
J gene: TRBJ2-1
CDR3 protein: ASSLNPYNEQF

V gene: TRBV7-2
J gene: TRBJ1-2
CDR3 protein: ASSFYLQGSGYT

V gene: TRBV4-1
J gene: TRBJ2-7
CDR3 protein: ASSQMGQSSYEQY

V gene: TRBV28
J gene: TRBJ1-2
CDR3 protein: ASSFLGVGYT

V gene: TRBV5-1
J gene: TRBJ2-7
CDR3 protein: ASSEGLAGYEQY

V gene: TRBV5-1
J gene: TRBJ2-2
CDR3 protein: ASSRRLQGADTGELF

V gene: TRBV29-1
J gene: TRBJ1-1
CDR3 protein: GGMDTEAF

V gene: TRBV7-9
J gene: TRBJ2-4
CDR3 protein: ASSLGPDRGLENIQY

V gene: TRBV27
J gene: TRBJ2-3
CDR3 protein: ASSLVAGDGNTDTQY

V gene: TRBV5-8
J gene: TRBJ2-2
CDR3 protein: ASSLEASGRVTGELF

V gene: TRBV2
J gene: TRBJ1-1
CDR3 protein: ASSEAASRVTEAF

V gene: TRBV18
J gene: TRBJ2-7
CDR3 protein: ASSAGAGVSYEQY

V gene: TRBV4-1
J gene: TRBJ2-5
CDR3 protein: ASSTPGGMMETQY

V gene: TRBV13
J gene: TRBJ2-7
CDR3 protein: ASSFRGVAGEQY

V gene: TRBV27
J gene: TRBJ2-3
CDR3 protein: ATRTSGMSDTQY

V gene: TRBV5-1
J gene: TRBJ1-4
CDR3 protein: ASREGREKLF

V gene: TRBV7-9
J gene: TRBJ1-1
CDR3 protein: ASSTSFDRAF

V gene: TRBV27
J gene: TRBJ2-3
CDR3 protein: ASSFLGLAGMGTDTQY

V gene: TRBV13
J gene: TRBJ2-7
CDR3 protein: ASSFQGGYEQY

V gene: TRBV6-5
J gene: TRBJ2-7
CDR3 protein: ASSYLAGAAYEQY

V gene: TRBV29-1
J gene: TRBJ2-2
CDR3 protein: SVEWLKPNTGELF

V gene: TRBV5-1
J gene: TRBJ2-5
CDR3 protein: ASSYGTSGYQETQY

V gene: TRBV4-2
J gene: TRBJ2-1
CDR3 protein: ASSQPRKDNEQF

V gene: TRBV4-2
J gene: TRBJ2-2
CDR3 protein: ASSQGIGGLAGAGELF

V gene: TRBV5-1
J gene: TRBJ2-5
CDR3 protein: ASSPIGAAQETQY

V gene: TRBV19
J gene: TRBJ2-7
CDR3 protein: ASSTGQGAGYEQY

V gene: TRBV5-1
J gene: TRBJ2-6
CDR3 protein: ASSLDWQGESSGANVLT

V gene: TRBV5-1
J gene: TRBJ2-7
CDR3 protein: ASSPAGGTGTSEQY

V gene: TRBV20-1
J gene: TRBJ2-7
CDR3 protein: SALAETQY

V gene: TRBV5-6
J gene: TRBJ2-3
CDR3 protein: ASSLMDTQY

V gene: TRBV29-1
J gene: TRBJ2-1
CDR3 protein: SVVVAEPNEQF

V gene: TRBV30
J gene: TRBJ2-3
CDR3 protein: AWSWTTSTDTQY

V gene: TRBV25-1
J gene: TRBJ2-2
CDR3 protein: ASTHGNTGELF

V gene: TRBV5-4
J gene: TRBJ2-5
CDR3 protein: ASSSRETQY

V gene: TRBV7-9
J gene: TRBJ2-4
CDR3 protein: ASSPRRELIQY